This T cell receptor (beta chain) comes out of a study of shared clonotypes between healthy human individuals. Assay execution proceeded at the deep level. Generated by immunoSEQ multiplex PCR, the TCRdb table keeps only in-frame clones and is missing some. The sample shows about 730,000 clones, approximately 72% of them seen only once. V was cut by 3 bases and J by 6 bases, with 15 bases left in between. Per the germline V gene, CDR1 is MNHNS and CDR2 is SASEGT. The CDR3 runs to 14 residues. The study separated CD4+ cells into CD45RA+ naive and CD45RA-negative memory subsets. The sequence was collected from a woman in her 30s in good health. The rearrangement joins TRBV6-1 to TRBJ2-7; possibly TRBD1 for D (5 bases). The sequenced sample was memory CD4+ T cells sorted from blood. The subset here: CD45RA-negative fraction. This chain's CDR3 is CASSDSGRVAEQYF. Written as DNA, the CDR3 is TGTGCCAGCAGTGATTCGGGCAGGGTGGCCGAGCAGTACTTC.